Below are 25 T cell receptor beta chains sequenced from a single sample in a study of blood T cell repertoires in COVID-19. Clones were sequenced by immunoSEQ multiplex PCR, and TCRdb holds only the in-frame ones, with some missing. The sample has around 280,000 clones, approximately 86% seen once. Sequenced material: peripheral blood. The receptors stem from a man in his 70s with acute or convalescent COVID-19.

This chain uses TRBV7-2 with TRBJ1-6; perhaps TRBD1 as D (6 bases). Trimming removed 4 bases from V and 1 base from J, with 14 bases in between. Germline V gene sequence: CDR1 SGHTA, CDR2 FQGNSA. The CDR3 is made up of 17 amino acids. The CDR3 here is CASSWGTLGSYNSPLHF. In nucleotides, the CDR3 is TGTGCCAGCAGCTGGGGGACATTGGGTTCCTATAATTCACCCCTCCACTTT.

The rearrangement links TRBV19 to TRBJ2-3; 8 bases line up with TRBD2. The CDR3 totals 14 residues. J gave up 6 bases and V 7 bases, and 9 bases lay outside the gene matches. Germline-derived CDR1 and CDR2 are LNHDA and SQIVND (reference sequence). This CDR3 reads CASTSGFYRDTQYF. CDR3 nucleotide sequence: TGTGCCAGTACTAGCGGGTTCTACAGGGATACGCAGTATTTT.

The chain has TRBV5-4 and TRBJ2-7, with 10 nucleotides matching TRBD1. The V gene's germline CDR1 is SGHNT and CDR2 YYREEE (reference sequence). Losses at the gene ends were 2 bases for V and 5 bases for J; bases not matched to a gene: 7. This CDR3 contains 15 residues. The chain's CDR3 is CASSFAGTGVNEQYF. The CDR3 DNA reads TGTGCCAGCAGCTTTGCCGGGACAGGGGTAAACGAGCAGTACTTC.

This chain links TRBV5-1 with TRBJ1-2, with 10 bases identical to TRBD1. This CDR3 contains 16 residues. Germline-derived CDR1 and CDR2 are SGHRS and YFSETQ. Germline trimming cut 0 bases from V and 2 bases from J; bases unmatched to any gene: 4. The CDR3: CASSLDGQGGNYGYTF. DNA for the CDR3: TGCGCCAGCAGCTTGGATGGACAGGGGGGCAACTATGGCTACACCTTC.

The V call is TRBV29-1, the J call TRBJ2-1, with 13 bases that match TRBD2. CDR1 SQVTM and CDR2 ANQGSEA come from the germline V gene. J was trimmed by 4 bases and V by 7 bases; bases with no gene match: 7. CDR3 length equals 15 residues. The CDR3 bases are TGCAGCGGGGAGGGGACTAGCGGGGCTTACAATGAGCAGTTCTTC. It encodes CSGEGTSGAYNEQFF.

CDR3 loop: CASSTVGQGNSPLHF. CDR3 coding DNA: TGCGCCAGCAGCACCGTGGGACAGGGCAATTCACCCCTCCACTTT. The chain carries TRBV5-1 and TRBJ1-6; 9 bases are a match to TRBD1. In germline, CDR1 is SGHRS, CDR2 YFSETQ. CDR3 length equals 15 residues. J was trimmed by 7 bases and V by 4 bases; bases with no gene match: 6.

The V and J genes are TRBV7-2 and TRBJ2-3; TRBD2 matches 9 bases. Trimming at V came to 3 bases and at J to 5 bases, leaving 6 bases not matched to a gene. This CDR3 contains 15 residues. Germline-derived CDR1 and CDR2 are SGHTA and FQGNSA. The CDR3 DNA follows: TGTGCCAGCAGCTTTGGCGGGGGGGCGGGAGATACGCAGTATTTT. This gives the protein CASSFGGGAGDTQYF.

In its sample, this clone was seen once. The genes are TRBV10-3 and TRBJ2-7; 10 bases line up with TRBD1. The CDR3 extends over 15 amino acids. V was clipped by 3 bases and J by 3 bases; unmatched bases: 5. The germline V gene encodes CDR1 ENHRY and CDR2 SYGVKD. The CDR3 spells CAISDLGQGGYEQYF. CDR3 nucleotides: TGTGCCATCAGTGATCTCGGACAGGGGGGCTACGAGCAGTACTTC.

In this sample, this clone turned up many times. The CDR3 coding sequence is TGTGCCAGCAGCTTAATCGGGGTTGGGCCCTCTTCCTACGAGCAGTACTTC. Its protein product is CASSLIGVGPSSYEQYF. The chain joins TRBV7-2 to TRBJ2-7; a possible D gene is TRBD2 (5 bases). Germline lookup yields CDR1 SGHTA and CDR2 FQGNSA. V lost 2 bases, J lost 1 base, and 18 bases lay in between. The CDR3 runs to 17 residues.

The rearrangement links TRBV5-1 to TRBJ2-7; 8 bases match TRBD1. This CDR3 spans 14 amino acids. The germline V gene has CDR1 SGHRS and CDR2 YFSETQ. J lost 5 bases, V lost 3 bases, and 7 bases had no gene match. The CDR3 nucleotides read TGCGCCAGCAGCTCCAACGGACAGGGAAACGAGCAGTACTTC. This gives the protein CASSSNGQGNEQYF.

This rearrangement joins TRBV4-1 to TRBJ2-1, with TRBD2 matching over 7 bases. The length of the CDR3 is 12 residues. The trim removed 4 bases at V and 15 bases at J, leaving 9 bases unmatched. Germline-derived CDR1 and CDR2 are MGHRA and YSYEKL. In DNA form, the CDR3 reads TGCGCCAGCAGCCTGCTCGCGGGGGACCGGTTCTTC. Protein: CASSLLAGDRFF.

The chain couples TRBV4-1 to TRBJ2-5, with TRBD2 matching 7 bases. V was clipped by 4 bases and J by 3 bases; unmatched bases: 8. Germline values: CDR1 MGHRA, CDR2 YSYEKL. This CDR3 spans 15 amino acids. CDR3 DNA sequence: TGCGCCAGCAGCCGAGGGACTACCAAAAAAGAGACCCAGTACTTC. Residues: CASSRGTTKKETQYF.

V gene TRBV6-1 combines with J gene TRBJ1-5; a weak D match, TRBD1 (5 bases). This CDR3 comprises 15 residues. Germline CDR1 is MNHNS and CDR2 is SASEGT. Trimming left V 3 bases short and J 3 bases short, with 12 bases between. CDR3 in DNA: TGTGCCAGCAGTGATTTGACAGCGATCAATCAGCCCCAGCATTTT. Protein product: CASSDLTAINQPQHF.

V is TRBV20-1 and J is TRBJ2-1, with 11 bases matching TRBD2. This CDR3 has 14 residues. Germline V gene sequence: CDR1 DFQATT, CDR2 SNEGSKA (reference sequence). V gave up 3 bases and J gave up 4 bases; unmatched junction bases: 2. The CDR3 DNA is TGCAGTGCTAGTAGCGGGAGGGTTTACAATGAGCAGTTCTTC. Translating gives CSASSGRVYNEQFF.

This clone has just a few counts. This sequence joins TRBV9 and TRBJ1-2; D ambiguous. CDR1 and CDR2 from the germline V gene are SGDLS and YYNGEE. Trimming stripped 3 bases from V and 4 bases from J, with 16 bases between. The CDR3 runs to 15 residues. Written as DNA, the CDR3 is TGTGCCAGCAGCGGCCATCACCAGGATTCCTATGGCTACACCTTC. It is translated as CASSGHHQDSYGYTF.

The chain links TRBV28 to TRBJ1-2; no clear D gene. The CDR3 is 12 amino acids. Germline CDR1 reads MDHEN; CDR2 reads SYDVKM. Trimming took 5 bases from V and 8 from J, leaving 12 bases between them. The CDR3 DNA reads TGTGCCAGCAGTGCCTCTACTTTGGGCTACACCTTC. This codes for CASSASTLGYTF.

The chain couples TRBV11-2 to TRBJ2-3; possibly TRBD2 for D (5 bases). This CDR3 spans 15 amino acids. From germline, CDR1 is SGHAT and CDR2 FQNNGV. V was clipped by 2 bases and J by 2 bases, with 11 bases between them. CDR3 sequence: CASSLTAGPTDTQYF. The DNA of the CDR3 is TGTGCCAGCAGCTTAACCGCGGGCCCCACAGATACGCAGTATTTT.

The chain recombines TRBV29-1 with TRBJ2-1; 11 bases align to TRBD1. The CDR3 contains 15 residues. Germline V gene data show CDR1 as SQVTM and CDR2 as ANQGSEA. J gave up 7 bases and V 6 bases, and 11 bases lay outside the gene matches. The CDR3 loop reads CSVAKGQGVGNEQFF. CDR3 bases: TGCAGCGTGGCTAAGGGACAGGGGGTTGGAAATGAGCAGTTCTTC.

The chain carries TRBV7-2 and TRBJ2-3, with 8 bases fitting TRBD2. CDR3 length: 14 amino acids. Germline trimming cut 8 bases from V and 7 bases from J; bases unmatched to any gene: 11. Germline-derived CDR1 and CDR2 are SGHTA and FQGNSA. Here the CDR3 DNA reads TGTGCCAGCTCAACACGGGGGGGTAGGAATACGCAGTATTTT. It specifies CASSTRGGRNTQYF.

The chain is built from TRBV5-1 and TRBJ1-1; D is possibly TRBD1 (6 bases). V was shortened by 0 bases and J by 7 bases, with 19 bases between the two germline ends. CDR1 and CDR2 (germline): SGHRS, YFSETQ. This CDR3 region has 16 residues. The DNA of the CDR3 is TGCGCCAGCAGCTTGGTAGGGGGGGCGGCCACCGATGAAGCTTTCTTT. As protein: CASSLVGGAATDEAFF. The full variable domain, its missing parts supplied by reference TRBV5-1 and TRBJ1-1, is KAGVTQTPRYLIKTRGQQVTLSCSPISGHRSVSWYQQTPGQGLQFLFEYFSETQRNKGNFPGRFSGRQFSNSRSEMNVSTLELGDSALYLCASSLVGGAATDEAFFGQGTRLTVV.

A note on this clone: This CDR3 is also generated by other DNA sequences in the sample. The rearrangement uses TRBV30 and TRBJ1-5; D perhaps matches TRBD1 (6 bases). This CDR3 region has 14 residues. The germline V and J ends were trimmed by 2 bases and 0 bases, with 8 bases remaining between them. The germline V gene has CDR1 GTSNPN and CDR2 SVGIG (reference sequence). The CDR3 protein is CAWSTGTSNQPQHF. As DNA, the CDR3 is TGTGCCTGGAGTACAGGGACTAGCAATCAGCCCCAGCATTTT.

CDR3 sequence reads: CASSPRQGAVDTQYF. In nucleotides, the CDR3 is TGTGCCAGCTCACCAAGACAGGGGGCCGTGGATACGCAGTATTTT. The chain carries TRBV18 and TRBJ2-3; 10 bases align to TRBD1. Germline V lookup: CDR1 KGHSH, CDR2 LQKENI. CDR3 length: 15 amino acids. The V and J ends lost 2 bases and 6 bases, in that order; junction bases with no gene match: 5.

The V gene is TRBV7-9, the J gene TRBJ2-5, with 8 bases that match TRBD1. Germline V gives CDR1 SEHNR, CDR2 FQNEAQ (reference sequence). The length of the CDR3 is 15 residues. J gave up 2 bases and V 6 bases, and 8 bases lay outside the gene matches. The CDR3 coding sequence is TGTGCCAGCAGTTTACAGACAGGGGCGCAAGAGACCCAGTACTTC. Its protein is CASSLQTGAQETQYF.

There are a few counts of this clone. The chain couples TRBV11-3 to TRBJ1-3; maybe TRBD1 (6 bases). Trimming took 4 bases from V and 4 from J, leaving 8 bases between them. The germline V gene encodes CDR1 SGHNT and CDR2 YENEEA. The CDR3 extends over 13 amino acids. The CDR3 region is CASSSGVGNTIYF. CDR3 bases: TGTGCCAGCAGCTCAGGGGTCGGAAACACCATATATTTT.

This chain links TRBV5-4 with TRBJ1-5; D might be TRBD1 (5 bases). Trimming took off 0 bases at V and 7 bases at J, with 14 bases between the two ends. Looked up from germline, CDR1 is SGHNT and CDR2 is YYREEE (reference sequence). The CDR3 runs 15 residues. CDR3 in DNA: TGTGCCAGCAGCTTGGGAACAGGTGTAGAACAGCCCCAGCATTTT. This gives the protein CASSLGTGVEQPQHF.